This TCR beta chain was found in a study of OX40 agonist ivuxolimab in advanced cancers. Study context: Ivuxolimab, an agonistic anti-OX40 (CD134) antibody, was given to patients. Dose-escalation patients were diagnosed with hepatocellular carcinoma, melanoma, renal cell cancer or head and neck cancer.

Regarding the study as a whole: At 0.1 to 3.0 mg/kg, clonal expansion of CD4+ and CD8+ blood T cells had occurred by week 6. Averaging showed that CD8+ T cells had more expanded clones than CD4+ did.

Concerning this clone itself: Its antigen is still unknown.

Assay used: immunoSEQ multiplex PCR; TCRdb lists only in-frame clones, some missing. Seen here are about 130,000 clones, 90% observed once, and the top ten hold about 1%. Germline lookup yields CDR1 SGHTA and CDR2 FQGNSA. The trim removed 5 bases at V and 9 bases at J, leaving 10 bases unmatched. The CDR3 consists of 15 residues. The material sequenced was CD4+ or CD8+ T cells sorted from blood, taken in a trial of the OX40 agonist ivuxolimab. V and J are TRBV7-2 and TRBJ1-5, with TRBD1 matching 10 bases. This receptor was identified in an adult with an advanced solid tumor such as melanoma, head and neck, liver or kidney cancer. In nucleotides, the CDR3 is TGTGCCAGCAGCCCCGCCGGGACAGGGGAGGTGCCCCAGCATTTT. Its translation is CASSPAGTGEVPQHF. Combining the CDR3 with reference TRBV7-2 and TRBJ1-5 gives the whole variable domain GAGVSQSPSNKVTEKGKDVELRCDPISGHTALYWYRQSLGQGLEFLIYFQGNSAPDKSGLPSDRFSAERTGGSVSTLTIQRTQQEDSAVYLCASSPAGTGEVPQHFGDGTRLSIL.